The 25 T cell receptor beta chains below come from one sample, sequenced in a study of shared clonotypes between healthy human individuals. Terminally differentiated effector memory CD45RA+ cells were left out of the naive CD8 fraction, which was CD45RO-negative and positively selected for CCR7. The repertoire was sequenced with immunoSEQ multiplex PCR; TCRdb's copy has only in-frame clones and lacks some. The profile shows approximately 840,000 clones, about 96% of them singletons. Input material: naive CD8+ T cells sorted from blood. Receptor source: a man younger than 45 in good health.

The chain has TRBV19 and TRBJ2-7; no clear D gene. The V end was cut by 5 bases, the J end by 1 base, with 9 bases between. Germline values: CDR1 LNHDA, CDR2 SQIVND (reference sequence). The CDR3 extends over 13 amino acids. CDR3 coding DNA: TGTGCCAGTAGTGACTTGCAGTCCTACGAGCAGTACTTC. Its protein is CASSDLQSYEQYF.

This chain uses TRBV6-5 with TRBJ1-2; the match to TRBD1 covers 9 bases. J gave up 4 bases and V 2 bases, and 2 bases lay outside the gene matches. Per germline, CDR1 MNHEY and CDR2 SVGAGI. The CDR3 is made up of 14 amino acids. The CDR3 nucleotides are TGTGCCAGCAGTTACACGACAGGGGGCTATGGCTACACCTTC. This codes for CASSYTTGGYGYTF.

The chain joins TRBV29-1 to TRBJ2-5; either TRBD1 or TRBD2 may fit D (5 bases each). This CDR3 has 17 residues. Germline V gives CDR1 SQVTM, CDR2 ANQGSEA. The V end lost 0 bases, the J end lost 1 base, and 18 bases lay between the germline ends. The DNA for the CDR3 is TGCAGCGTTGAAGACCTCCTCGCTAGGGACGCCCAAGAGACCCAGTACTTC. Translated, it gives CSVEDLLARDAQETQYF.

The rearrangement links TRBV10-1 to TRBJ2-1; 9 bases align to TRBD1. This CDR3 has 15 amino acids. The junction had 13 bases not matched to a gene; V was cut back by 8 bases and J by 8 bases. CDR1 and CDR2 (germline): WNHNN, SYGVQD (reference sequence). This CDR3 reads CASGDSRDRAYEQFF. Here the CDR3 DNA reads TGCGCCAGCGGAGACTCACGGGACAGGGCCTATGAGCAGTTCTTC.

The V and J genes are TRBV29-1 and TRBJ2-7; 11 bases fit TRBD2. The CDR3 is 13 amino acids. Germline-derived CDR1 and CDR2 are SQVTM and ANQGSEA. V shed 7 bases, J shed 2 bases, and the junction held 4 bases outside the gene matches. The CDR3 spells CSGSLAGAYEQYF. CDR3 sequence (DNA): TGCAGCGGCTCACTAGCGGGGGCCTACGAGCAGTACTTC.

The chain links TRBV27 to TRBJ2-5; tentatively, D is TRBD1 (5 bases). Looked up from germline, CDR1 is MNHEY and CDR2 is SMNVEV (reference sequence). The CDR3 sequence is 13 residues long. V lost 4 bases, J lost 1 base, and 7 bases lay in between. The CDR3 region is CASSSDSQETQYF. The CDR3 region has the DNA TGTGCCAGCAGTTCCGACAGCCAAGAGACCCAGTACTTC.

This chain connects TRBV27 to TRBJ2-7; D remains ambiguous. The germline CDR1 and CDR2 sequences are MNHEY and SMNVEV (reference sequence). This CDR3 is built from 12 residues. With 6 bases removed from V and 5 bases from J, the gap between germline ends came to 11 bases. The CDR3 is CASRGPVNEQYF. In DNA form, the CDR3 reads TGTGCCAGCAGAGGGCCGGTTAACGAGCAGTACTTC.

The V and J genes are TRBV29-1 and TRBJ2-3; TRBD2 aligns across 10 bases. V dropped 3 bases and J dropped 0; count of bases not matched to a gene: 15. Germline V gene lookup returns CDR1 SQVTM and CDR2 ANQGSEA. This CDR3 spans 19 amino acids. CDR3 amino acids: CSVDAPASGRVGSTDTQYF. The CDR3 nucleotides are TGCAGCGTTGATGCTCCGGCTAGCGGGAGAGTAGGCAGCACAGATACGCAGTATTTT.

The chain carries TRBV5-6 and TRBJ2-7; 7 bases are shared with TRBD2. V was pared by 2 bases and J by 6 bases, with 20 bases of the junction left unmatched. CDR1 and CDR2 (germline): SGHDT, YYEEEE. This CDR3 has 18 amino acids. The CDR3 DNA reads as TGTGCCAGCAGCTTCTCCGTGCTCAAGCGGGAAAGACCGGCCGAGCAGTACTTC. This encodes CASSFSVLKRERPAEQYF.

This chain links TRBV4-1 with TRBJ2-7, with 13 bases matching TRBD2. J lost 4 bases, V lost 1 base, and 7 bases had no gene match. Germline V gives CDR1 MGHRA, CDR2 YSYEKL. The CDR3 runs to 17 residues. In DNA, the CDR3 is TGCGCCAGCAGCCAAGTACTAGCGGGAGGGGGAGGGTACGAGCAGTACTTC. It yields the protein CASSQVLAGGGGYEQYF.

This clone appeared once. The rearrangement uses TRBV7-8 and TRBJ1-5; D remains ambiguous. CDR3 length: 12 residues. Germline values: CDR1 SGHVS, CDR2 FQNEAQ. V was trimmed by 5 bases and J by 0 bases, leaving 2 bases between them. The CDR3 DNA sequence: TGTGCCAGCAGCATTAGCAATCAGCCCCAGCATTTT. Its translation is CASSISNQPQHF.

The CDR3 DNA reads as TGTGCCAGCAGTTTACTCGGGACGAACACCGGGGAGCTGTTTTTT. Amino acid sequence: CASSLLGTNTGELFF. The chain carries TRBV27 and TRBJ2-2; D possibly corresponds to TRBD2 (5 bases). CDR1 and CDR2 (germline): MNHEY, SMNVEV (reference sequence). The length of the CDR3 is 15 residues. The V end lost 2 bases, the J end lost 0 bases, and 7 bases lay between the germline ends.

The chain joins TRBV2 to TRBJ2-7, with 13 bases fitting TRBD2. The CDR3 has 14 amino acids. Germline V gene sequence: CDR1 SNHLY, CDR2 FYNNEI. Unmatched junction bases numbered 3, after V lost 8 bases and J lost 2 bases. For the CDR3, the DNA is TGTGCCAGCCTCGGGACTAGCGGGGCCTACGAGCAGTACTTC. This sequence encodes CASLGTSGAYEQYF.

This chain links TRBV10-2 with TRBJ1-2; 8 positions agree with TRBD1. The V and J ends lost 2 bases and 4 bases, in that order; junction bases with no gene match: 6. The CDR3 contains 15 residues. CDR1 is WSHSY and CDR2 is SAAADI in the germline V gene. DNA of the CDR3: TGCGCCAGCAGTGAGGGGGCAGGGGGCAGCTATGGCTACACCTTC. This codes for CASSEGAGGSYGYTF.

V usage is TRBV28 and J usage is TRBJ1-2, with 9 bases matching TRBD1. Germline loops: CDR1 MDHEN, CDR2 SYDVKM. CDR3 size: 16 residues. Germline trimming cut 6 bases from V and 2 bases from J; bases unmatched to any gene: 10. CDR3 nucleotide sequence: TGTGCCAGCAGCCCCCCCTGGACAGGGGCGAACTATGGCTACACCTTC. Protein sequence: CASSPPWTGANYGYTF.

The chain combines TRBV30 with TRBJ2-7; no reliable D call. The CDR3 spans 10 residues. The V and J ends lost 2 bases and 4 bases respectively, with 3 bases between them. CDR1 and CDR2 from the germline V gene are GTSNPN and SVGIG (reference sequence). CDR3 in amino acids: CAWSPYEQYF. Written as DNA, the CDR3 is TGTGCCTGGAGTCCTTACGAGCAGTACTTC.

CDR3 nucleotide sequence: TGCGCCAGCAGCTTGGAGGGGGGCCTAGGGTCCTACGAGCAGTACTTC. Its protein is CASSLEGGLGSYEQYF. The rearrangement links TRBV5-1 to TRBJ2-7; D possibly matches TRBD1 or TRBD2 (6 bases each). CDR3 length equals 16 residues. The ends were cut back, 0 bases at V and 1 base at J, with 14 bases in the middle. The V gene's germline CDR1 is SGHRS and CDR2 YFSETQ.

In DNA, the CDR3 is TGCGCCAGCAGCTCCCCAACTAGCGGAGTTTCCAATGAGCAGTTCTTC. It translates to CASSSPTSGVSNEQFF. This rearrangement joins TRBV5-1 to TRBJ2-1; 8 bases map to TRBD2. The CDR3 totals 16 residues. Germline V gene lookup returns CDR1 SGHRS and CDR2 YFSETQ. Unmatched junction bases numbered 11, after V lost 3 bases and J lost 6 bases.

The chain employs TRBV6-1 and TRBJ2-1, with D perhaps assigned TRBD1 or TRBD2 (5 bases each). Per germline, CDR1 MNHNS and CDR2 SASEGT. Trimming removed 2 bases at V and 10 bases at J, with 12 bases between. The CDR3 totals 13 residues. Here the CDR3 DNA reads TGTGCCAGCAGTGAAACCGGGGCAGGGGAGCAGTTCTTC. It yields the protein CASSETGAGEQFF.

V is TRBV28 and J is TRBJ2-7; 12 bases are a match to TRBD2. V dropped 5 bases and J dropped 6; count of bases not matched to a gene: 11. CDR1 and CDR2 from the germline V gene are MDHEN and SYDVKM. This CDR3 has 16 residues. CDR3 loop: CASSKPLTSGSGEQYF. DNA for the CDR3: TGTGCCAGCAGTAAACCTTTGACTAGCGGGAGCGGCGAGCAGTACTTC.

The V and J genes are TRBV7-3 and TRBJ2-7, with 7 nucleotides matching TRBD2. Germline CDR1 reads SGHTA; CDR2 reads FQGTGA. The CDR3 runs to 15 residues. Trimming cost V 5 bases and J 0 bases; bases outside gene matches: 7. The CDR3 DNA is TGTGCCAGCAGCCTCGAAGGGGAGGGCTCCTACGAGCAGTACTTC. Its protein is CASSLEGEGSYEQYF.

With respect to this clone: In the same sample, other DNA sequences code for this CDR3. V is TRBV27 and J is TRBJ2-7, with TRBD2 matching over 7 bases. The CDR3 extends over 13 amino acids. The germline V gene has CDR1 MNHEY and CDR2 SMNVEV (reference sequence). Trimming took 5 bases from V and 2 from J; bases not matched to a gene: 3. The CDR3 DNA follows: TGTGCCAGCAGTCGTGGGGGGGCCTACGAGCAGTACTTC. Protein: CASSRGGAYEQYF.

This chain uses TRBV6-6 with TRBJ2-5; D is tentatively TRBD1 or TRBD2 (5 bases each). Germline V gives CDR1 MNHNY, CDR2 SVGAGI (reference sequence). CDR3 length: 14 residues. V was cut by 4 bases and J by 5 bases, with 14 bases left in between. CDR3 in amino acids: CASSLDRDVETQYF. The CDR3, as DNA: TGTGCCAGCAGTTTAGATAGGGACGTGGAGACCCAGTACTTC.

This clone was observed a single time. This chain uses TRBV5-5 with TRBJ2-2; D may be TRBD1 or TRBD2 (5 bases each). The CDR3 is 15 amino acids. Germline assignment: CDR1 SGHKS and CDR2 YYEKEE (reference sequence). With 2 bases removed from V and 5 bases from J, the gap between germline ends came to 13 bases. CDR3: CASSLLGTFTGELFF. Here the CDR3 DNA reads TGTGCCAGCAGCTTACTAGGGACGTTTACCGGGGAGCTGTTTTTT.

The chain carries TRBV12-5 and TRBJ2-1, with 9 positions matching TRBD2. J gave up 8 bases and V 0 bases, and 8 bases lay outside the gene matches. Germline CDR1 LGHNT, CDR2 FRNRAP. The CDR3 spans 16 residues. CDR3 sequence: CASGLVHGGRADEQFF. The CDR3, as DNA: TGTGCTAGTGGTTTGGTACATGGCGGGAGGGCCGATGAGCAGTTCTTC.